This TCR beta chain comes out of a study of monozygotic twins with inflammatory bowel disease. Per germline, CDR1 MNHEY and CDR2 SVGEGT. This CDR3 contains 12 residues. cDNA synthesis was performed in eight separate reactions for each sample. The unique tags termed UMIs, each holding a 6-nucleotide sample barcode, were added by means of template switching. TCRdb re-called the 5' RACE reads; every CDR3 protein appears as one record, without DNA. Its table records over 200,000 distinct CDR3 sequences. The sample taken for sequencing was blood. The TCR sequence derives from a human donor with ulcerative colitis or Crohn's disease, or a healthy co-twin of an affected twin (not recorded which). The chain carries TRBV6-2 or TRBV6-3 and TRBJ1-1. The CDR3 reads CASSYSQHQAFF.